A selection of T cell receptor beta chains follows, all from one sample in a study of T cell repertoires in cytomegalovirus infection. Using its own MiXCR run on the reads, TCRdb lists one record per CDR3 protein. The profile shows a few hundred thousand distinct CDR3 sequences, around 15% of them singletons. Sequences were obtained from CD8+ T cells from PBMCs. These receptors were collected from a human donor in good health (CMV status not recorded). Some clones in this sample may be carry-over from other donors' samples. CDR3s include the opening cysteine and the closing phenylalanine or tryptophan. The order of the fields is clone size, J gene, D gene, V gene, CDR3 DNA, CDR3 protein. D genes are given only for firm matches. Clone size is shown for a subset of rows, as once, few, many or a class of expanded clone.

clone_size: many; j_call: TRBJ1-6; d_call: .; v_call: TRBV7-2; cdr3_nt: TGTGCCAGCAGCTCAGACCAGAACGGACCCCTCCACTTT; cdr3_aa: CASSSDQNGPLHF
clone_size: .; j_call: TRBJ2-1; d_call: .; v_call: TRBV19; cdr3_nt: TGTGCCAGTTCCCACAATCGGAATGAGCAGTTCTTC; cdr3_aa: CASSHNRNEQFF
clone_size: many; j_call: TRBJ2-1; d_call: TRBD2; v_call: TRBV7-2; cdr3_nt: TGTGCCAGCAGCGCAATAGGGACTAGCGGGGACAATGAGCAGTTCTTC; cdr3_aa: CASSAIGTSGDNEQFF
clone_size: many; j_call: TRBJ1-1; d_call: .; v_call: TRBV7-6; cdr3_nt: TGTGCCAGCAGCTTAGCTGGGGGTATCGGGAACACTGAAGCTTTCTTT; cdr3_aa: CASSLAGGIGNTEAFF
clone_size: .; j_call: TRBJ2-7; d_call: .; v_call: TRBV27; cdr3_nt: TGTGCCAGCAGTGCAACAGGGATGTTGTACTACGAGCAGTACTTC; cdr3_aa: CASSATGMLYYEQYF
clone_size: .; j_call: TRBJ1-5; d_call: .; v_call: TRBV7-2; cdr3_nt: TGTGCCAGCAGCTTGTGGGTCAATCAGCCCCAGCATTTT; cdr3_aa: CASSLWVNQPQHF
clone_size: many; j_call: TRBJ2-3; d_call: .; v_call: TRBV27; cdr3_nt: TGTGCCAGCAGCCGTCCCACAGATACGCAGTATTTT; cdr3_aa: CASSRPTDTQYF
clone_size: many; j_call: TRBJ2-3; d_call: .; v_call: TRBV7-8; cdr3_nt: TGTGCCAGTTCACCCTATTCCTCTCCCCCGATGTCGGAAGCGGATACGCAGTATTTT; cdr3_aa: CASSPYSSPPMSEADTQYF
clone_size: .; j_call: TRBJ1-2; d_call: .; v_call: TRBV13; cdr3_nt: TGTGCCAGCAGCTTAGGTGTCGGGACCAGACCCTACGGCTACACCTTC; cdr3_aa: CASSLGVGTRPYGYTF
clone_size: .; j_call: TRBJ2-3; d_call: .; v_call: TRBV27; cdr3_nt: TGTGCCAGCAGTTTCCTAGGCGCAGATACGCAGTATTTT; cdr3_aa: CASSFLGADTQYF
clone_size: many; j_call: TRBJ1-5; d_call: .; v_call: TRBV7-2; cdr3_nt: TGTGCCAGCAGCTTAGAAACGGATAGCAATCAGCCCCAGCATTTT; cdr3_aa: CASSLETDSNQPQHF
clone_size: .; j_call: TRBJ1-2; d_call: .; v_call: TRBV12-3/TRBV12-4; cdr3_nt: TGTGCCAGCACCAATTGGACACTCTATGGCTACACCTTC; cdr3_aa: CASTNWTLYGYTF
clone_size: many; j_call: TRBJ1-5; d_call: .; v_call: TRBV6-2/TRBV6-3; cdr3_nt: TGTGCCAGCAGTTACCACTCCCAGGCCCAGCATTTT; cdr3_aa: CASSYHSQAQHF
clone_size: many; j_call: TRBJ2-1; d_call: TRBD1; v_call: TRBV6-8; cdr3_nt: TGTGCCAGCAGTTACTCGGGCAGGGGGCCTGAGCAGTTCTTC; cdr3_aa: CASSYSGRGPEQFF
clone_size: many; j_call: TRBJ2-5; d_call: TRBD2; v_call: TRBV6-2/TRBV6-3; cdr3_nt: TGTGCCAGCAGTTTACCCCGGGAGGGCTCGAGCCAAGAGACCCAGTACTTC; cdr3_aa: CASSLPREGSSQETQYF
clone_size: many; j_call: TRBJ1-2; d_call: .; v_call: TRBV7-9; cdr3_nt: TGTGCCAGCAGCTACGGAACGGTGGGCTATGGCTACACCTTC; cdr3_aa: CASSYGTVGYGYTF
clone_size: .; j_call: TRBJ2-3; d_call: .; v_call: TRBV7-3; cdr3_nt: TGTGCCAGCAGCCGGAAGGATGTGGGCGGCACAGATACGCAGTATTTT; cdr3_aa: CASSRKDVGGTDTQYF
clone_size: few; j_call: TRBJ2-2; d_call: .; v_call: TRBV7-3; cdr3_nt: TGTGCCAGCAGCTTAAGTGGGGGAGAACTGAACACCGGGGAGCTGTTTTTT; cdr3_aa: CASSLSGGELNTGELFF
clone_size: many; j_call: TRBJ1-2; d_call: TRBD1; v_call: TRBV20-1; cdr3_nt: TGCAGTGCTAGAGTCTTACAGGGGGCGCGCTATGGCTACACCTTC; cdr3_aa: CSARVLQGARYGYTF
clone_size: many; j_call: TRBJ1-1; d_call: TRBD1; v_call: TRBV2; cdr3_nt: TGTGCCAGCAGTGACTACAGGGGGCGGCTAGCTGAAGCTTTCTTT; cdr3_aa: CASSDYRGRLAEAFF
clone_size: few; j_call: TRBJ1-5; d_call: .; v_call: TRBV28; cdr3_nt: TGTGCCAGCAGTTTACCTGAATATAGCAATCAGCCCCAGCATTTT; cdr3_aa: CASSLPEYSNQPQHF
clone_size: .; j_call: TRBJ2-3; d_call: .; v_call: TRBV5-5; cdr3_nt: TGTGCCAGCAGCTTAACCGGGACAGCGGGGGATACGCAGTATTTT; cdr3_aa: CASSLTGTAGDTQYF
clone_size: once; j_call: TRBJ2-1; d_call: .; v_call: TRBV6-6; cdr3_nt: TGTGCCAGCAGTTACTTGACTACATTGGGCAATGAGCAGTTCTTC; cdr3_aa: CASSYLTTLGNEQFF
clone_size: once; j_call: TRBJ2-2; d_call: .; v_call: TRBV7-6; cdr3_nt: TGTGCCAGCAGCCTATTGGGGGGTATCGGGGAGCTGTTTTTT; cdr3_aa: CASSLLGGIGELFF
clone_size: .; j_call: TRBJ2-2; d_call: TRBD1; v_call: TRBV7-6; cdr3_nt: TGTGCCAGCAGCTTAGCGACAGGGGATGGCGGGGAGCTGTTTTTT; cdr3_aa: CASSLATGDGGELFF
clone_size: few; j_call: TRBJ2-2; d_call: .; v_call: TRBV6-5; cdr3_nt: TGTGCCAGCAGTTACGTTTTTACCTCCGAACCTGCCGGGGAGCTGTTTTTT; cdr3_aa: CASSYVFTSEPAGELFF
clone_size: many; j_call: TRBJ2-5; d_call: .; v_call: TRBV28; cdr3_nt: TGTGCCAGCAGTTTAATCGAGGGGATGGCCCAGTACTTC; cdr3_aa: CASSLIEGMAQYF
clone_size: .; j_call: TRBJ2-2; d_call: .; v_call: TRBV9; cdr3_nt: TGTGCCAGCAGCGTCGGGACCTTGAACACCGGGGAGCTGTTTTTT; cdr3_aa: CASSVGTLNTGELFF
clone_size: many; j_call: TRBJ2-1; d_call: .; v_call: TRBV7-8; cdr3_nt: TGTGCCAGCAGCAAACACAGGGTGGGTTCAAATGAGCAGTTCTTC; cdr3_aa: CASSKHRVGSNEQFF
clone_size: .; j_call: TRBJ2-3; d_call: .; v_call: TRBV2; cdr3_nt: TGTGCCAGCACTGAGGGGTGGACCCCCGATACGCAGTATTTT; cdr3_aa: CASTEGWTPDTQYF
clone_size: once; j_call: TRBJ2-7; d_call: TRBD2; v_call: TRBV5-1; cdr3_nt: TGCGCCAGCAGCTTGAATAGCGGGGGCACCGATTACGAGCAGTACTTC; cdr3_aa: CASSLNSGGTDYEQYF
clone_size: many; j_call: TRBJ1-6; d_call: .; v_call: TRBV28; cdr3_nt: TGTGCCAGCAGTTTATCGCGGGATTTCGGATCGCCCCTCCACTTT; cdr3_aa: CASSLSRDFGSPLHF
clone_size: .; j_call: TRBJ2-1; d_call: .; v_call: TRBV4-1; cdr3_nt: TGCGCCAGCAGCCACGGGGTTGGAGGGGGCAATGAGCAGTTCTTC; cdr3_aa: CASSHGVGGGNEQFF
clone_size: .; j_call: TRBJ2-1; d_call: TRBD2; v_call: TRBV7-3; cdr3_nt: TGTGCCAGCAGCTCCCTGGGGGGGTACAATGAGCAGTTCTTC; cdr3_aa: CASSSLGGYNEQFF
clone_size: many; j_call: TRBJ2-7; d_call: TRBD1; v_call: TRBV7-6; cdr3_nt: TGTGCCAGCAGCCGGGGACAGGCCTACGAGCAGTACTTC; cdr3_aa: CASSRGQAYEQYF
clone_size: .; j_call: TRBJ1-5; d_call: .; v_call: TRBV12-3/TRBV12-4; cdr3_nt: TGTGCCAGCAGTTTATGGGCTACGAGCAATCAGCCCCAGCATTTT; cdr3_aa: CASSLWATSNQPQHF
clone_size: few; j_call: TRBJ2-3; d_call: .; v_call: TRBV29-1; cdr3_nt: TGCAGCGTTGAAGATGGTGGGTCTAGCACAGATACGCAGTATTTT; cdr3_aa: CSVEDGGSSTDTQYF
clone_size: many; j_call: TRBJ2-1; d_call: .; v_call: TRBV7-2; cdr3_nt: TGTGCCAGCAGCTTAGGGCAGGGAGCTACAAGAGAGCAGTTCTTC; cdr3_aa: CASSLGQGATREQFF
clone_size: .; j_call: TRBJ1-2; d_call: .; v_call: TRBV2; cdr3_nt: TGTGCCAGCAGTGAAGTTTGGGGGGAGGATGGCTACACCTTC; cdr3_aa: CASSEVWGEDGYTF
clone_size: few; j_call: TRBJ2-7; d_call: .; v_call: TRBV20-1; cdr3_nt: TGCAGTGCTAGAGATTCAGGGACCTCCTACGAGCAGTACTTC; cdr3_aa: CSARDSGTSYEQYF
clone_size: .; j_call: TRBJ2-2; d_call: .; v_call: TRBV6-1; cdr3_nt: TGTGCCAGCAGTGAAGCACTCACCAGGCGGTGGACCGGGGAGCTGTTTTTT; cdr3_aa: CASSEALTRRWTGELFF
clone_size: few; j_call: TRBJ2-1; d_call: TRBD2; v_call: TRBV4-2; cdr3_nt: TGTGCCAGCAGCCACCGGGGGGGCGGCAATGAGCAGTTCTTC; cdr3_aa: CASSHRGGGNEQFF
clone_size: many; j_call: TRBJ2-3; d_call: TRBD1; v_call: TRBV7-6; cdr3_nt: TGTGCCAGCAGCAGGTACCAGGGGGCAGATACGCAGTATTTT; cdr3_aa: CASSRYQGADTQYF
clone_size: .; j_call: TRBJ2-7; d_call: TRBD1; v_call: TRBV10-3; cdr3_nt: TGTGCCATCAGTGAGGGACAGGGCTCCTACGAGCAGTACTTC; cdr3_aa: CAISEGQGSYEQYF
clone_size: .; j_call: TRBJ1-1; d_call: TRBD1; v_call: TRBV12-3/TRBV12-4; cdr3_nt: TGTGCCAGCACCACGGGACAGGGAATACTCGTTGAAGCTTTCTTT; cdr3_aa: CASTTGQGILVEAFF
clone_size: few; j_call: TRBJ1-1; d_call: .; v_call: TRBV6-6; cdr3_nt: TGTGCCAGCAGTTACATATTGGGGGATGAAGCTTTCTTT; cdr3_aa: CASSYILGDEAFF
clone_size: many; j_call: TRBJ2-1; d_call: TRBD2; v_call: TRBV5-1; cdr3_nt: TGCGCCAGCAGCGCAACTAGCGGGGGAAACAATGAGCAGTTCTTC; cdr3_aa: CASSATSGGNNEQFF
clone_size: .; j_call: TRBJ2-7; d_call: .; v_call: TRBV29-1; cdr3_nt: TGCAGCGTTAACGACTACGAGCAGTACTTC; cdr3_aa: CSVNDYEQYF
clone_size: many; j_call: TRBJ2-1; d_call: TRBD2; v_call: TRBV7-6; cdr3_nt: TGTGCCAGCAGCCCGGGGGTAGCGGGTCACAATGAGCAGTTCTTC; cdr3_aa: CASSPGVAGHNEQFF
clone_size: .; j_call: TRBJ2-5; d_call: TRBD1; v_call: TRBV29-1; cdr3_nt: TGCAGCGTCGACGGGACAGGGGGTGGGGAGACCCAGTACTTC; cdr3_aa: CSVDGTGGGETQYF